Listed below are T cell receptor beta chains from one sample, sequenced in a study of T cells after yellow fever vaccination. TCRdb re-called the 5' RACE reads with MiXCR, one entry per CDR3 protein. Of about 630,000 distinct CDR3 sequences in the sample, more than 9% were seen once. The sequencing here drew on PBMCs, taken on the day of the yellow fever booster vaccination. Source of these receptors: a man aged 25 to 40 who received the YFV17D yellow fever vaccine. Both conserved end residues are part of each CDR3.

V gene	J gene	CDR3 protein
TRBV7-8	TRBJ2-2	CASSLGPRTGGSGELFF
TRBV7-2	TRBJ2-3	CASSWGGRNTDTQYF
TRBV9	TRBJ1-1	CASSSRLHTEAFF
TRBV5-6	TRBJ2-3	CASTASGSTDTQYF
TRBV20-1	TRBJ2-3	CSAWAGTLFSTQYF
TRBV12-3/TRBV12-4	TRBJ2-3	CASSFPGLTDTQYF
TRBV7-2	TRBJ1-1	CASSSIVQKAAEAFF
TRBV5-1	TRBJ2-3	CASSLVADGGVAQYF
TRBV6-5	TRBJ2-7	CASSDRVVFRF
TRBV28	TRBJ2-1	CATIRLAETNEQFF
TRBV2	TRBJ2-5	CASSGTRLQETQYF
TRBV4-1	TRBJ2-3	CASSQQAGFTDTQYF
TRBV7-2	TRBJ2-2	CASSPLVPYGSGELFF
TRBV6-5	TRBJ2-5	CASTTGGTQYF
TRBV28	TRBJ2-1	CASSLGGQGGYNEQFF
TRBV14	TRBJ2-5	CASSQGQDRVQETQYF
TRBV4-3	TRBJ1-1	CASSRGRTRNTEAFF
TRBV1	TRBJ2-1	CTSSQDPSGRAGTREQFF
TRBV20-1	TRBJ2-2	CSASQAANTGELFF
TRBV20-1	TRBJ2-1	CSARPPWDWDFSSYNEQFF
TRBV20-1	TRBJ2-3	CSARPDFYTQYF
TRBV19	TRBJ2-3	CASSIDLLASPAKDTQYF
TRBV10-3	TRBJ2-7	CAIGPGSPYEQYF
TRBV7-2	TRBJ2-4	CASSNHRAGYQNIQYF